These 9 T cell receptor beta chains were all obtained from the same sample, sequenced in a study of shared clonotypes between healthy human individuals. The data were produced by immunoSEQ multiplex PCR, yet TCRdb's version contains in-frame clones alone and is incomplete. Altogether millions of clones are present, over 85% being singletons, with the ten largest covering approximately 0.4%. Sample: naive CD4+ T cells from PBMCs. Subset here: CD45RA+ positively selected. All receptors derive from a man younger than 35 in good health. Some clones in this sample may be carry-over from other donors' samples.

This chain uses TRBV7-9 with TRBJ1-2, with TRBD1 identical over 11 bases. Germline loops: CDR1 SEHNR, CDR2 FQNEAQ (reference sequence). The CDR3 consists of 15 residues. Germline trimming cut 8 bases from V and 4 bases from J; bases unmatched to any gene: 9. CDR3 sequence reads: CASLYTGQGGYGYTF. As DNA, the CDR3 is TGTGCCAGCCTCTACACGGGACAGGGGGGCTATGGCTACACCTTC.

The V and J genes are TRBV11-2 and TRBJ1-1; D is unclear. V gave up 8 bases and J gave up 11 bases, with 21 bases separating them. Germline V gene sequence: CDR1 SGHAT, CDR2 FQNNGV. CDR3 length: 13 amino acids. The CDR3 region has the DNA TGTGCCAGCGGCATTATTGAGGGCGCGAGGGCTTTCTTT. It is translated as CASGIIEGARAFF.

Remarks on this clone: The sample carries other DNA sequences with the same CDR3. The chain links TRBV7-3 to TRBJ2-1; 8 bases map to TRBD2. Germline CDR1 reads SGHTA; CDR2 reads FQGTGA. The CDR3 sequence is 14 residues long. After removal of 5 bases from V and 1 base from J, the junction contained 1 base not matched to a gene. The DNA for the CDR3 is TGTGCCAGCAGCCCTAGCGGGTCCTACAATGAGCAGTTCTTC. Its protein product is CASSPSGSYNEQFF.

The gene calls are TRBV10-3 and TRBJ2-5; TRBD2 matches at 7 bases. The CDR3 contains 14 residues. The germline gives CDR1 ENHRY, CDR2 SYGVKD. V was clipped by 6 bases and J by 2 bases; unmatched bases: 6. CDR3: CAIREAGTQETQYF. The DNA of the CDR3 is TGTGCCATCAGGGAAGCGGGAACGCAAGAGACCCAGTACTTC.

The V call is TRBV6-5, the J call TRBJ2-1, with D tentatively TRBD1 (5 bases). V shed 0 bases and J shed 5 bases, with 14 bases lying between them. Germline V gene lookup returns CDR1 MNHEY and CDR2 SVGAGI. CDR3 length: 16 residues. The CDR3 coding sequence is TGTGCCAGCAGTTACTCGAACCAGGGTGGCAACAATGAGCAGTTCTTC. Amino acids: CASSYSNQGGNNEQFF.

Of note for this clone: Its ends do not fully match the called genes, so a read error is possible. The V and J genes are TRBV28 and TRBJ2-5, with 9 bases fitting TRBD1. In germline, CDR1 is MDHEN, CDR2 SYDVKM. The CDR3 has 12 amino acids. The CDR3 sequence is CAANSGGQGQNF. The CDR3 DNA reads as TGTGCCGCAAACTCGGGGGGACAGGGCCAGAACTTC. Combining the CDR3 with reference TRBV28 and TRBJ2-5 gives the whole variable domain DVKVTQSSRYLVKRTGEKVFLECVQDMDHENMFWYRQDPGLGLRLIYFSYDVKMKEKGDIPEGYSVSREKKERFSLILESASTNQTSMYLCAANSGGQGQNFGPGTRLLVL.

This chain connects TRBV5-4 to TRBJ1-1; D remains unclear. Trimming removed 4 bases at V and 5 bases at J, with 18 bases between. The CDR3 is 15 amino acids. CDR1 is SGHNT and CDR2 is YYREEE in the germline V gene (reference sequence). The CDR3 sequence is CASSLLTLGETEAFF. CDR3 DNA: TGTGCCAGCAGCCTTCTGACTCTCGGGGAAACTGAAGCTTTCTTT.

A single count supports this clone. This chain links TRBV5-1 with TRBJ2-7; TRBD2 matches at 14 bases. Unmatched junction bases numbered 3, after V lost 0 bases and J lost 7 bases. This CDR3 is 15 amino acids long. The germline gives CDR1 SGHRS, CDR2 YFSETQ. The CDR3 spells CASSLGGLAGAEQYF. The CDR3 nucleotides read TGCGCCAGCAGCTTGGGGGGACTAGCGGGAGCTGAGCAGTACTTC.

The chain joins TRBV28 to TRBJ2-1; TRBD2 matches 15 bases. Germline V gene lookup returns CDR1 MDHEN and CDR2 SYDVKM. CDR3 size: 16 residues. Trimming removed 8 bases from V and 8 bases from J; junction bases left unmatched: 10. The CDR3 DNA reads TGTGCCAGCCAATCAACCGGACTAGCGGGAGGGCATGAGCAGTTCTTC. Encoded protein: CASQSTGLAGGHEQFF. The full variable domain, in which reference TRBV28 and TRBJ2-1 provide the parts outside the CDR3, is DVKVTQSSRYLVKRTGEKVFLECVQDMDHENMFWYRQDPGLGLRLIYFSYDVKMKEKGDIPEGYSVSREKKERFSLILESASTNQTSMYLCASQSTGLAGGHEQFFGPGTRLTVL.